This entry lists 17 T cell receptor beta chains sequenced from one sample in a study of technical replicates of blood from a handful of donors. Repertoires were generated with immunoSEQ multiplex PCR, while TCRdb's copy carries only in-frame clones and drops some. The profile shows roughly 68,000 clones, more than 75% of them singletons. The sample consisted of PBMCs. The receptors come from a human donor in good health. Some clones in this sample may be carry-over from other donors' samples.

This sequence joins TRBV5-4 and TRBJ1-6, with 10 bases matching TRBD1. This CDR3 contains 15 residues. The germline V gene encodes CDR1 SGHNT and CDR2 YYREEE (reference sequence). With V trimmed by 4 bases and J by 7 bases, 5 bases remained unmatched. The DNA for the CDR3 is TGTGCCAGCAGCAAACCGGGACAGGGGAATTCACCCCTCCACTTT. Translating it yields CASSKPGQGNSPLHF.

J is TRBJ2-5 and V is TRBV9, with 10 bases aligning to TRBD1. V was clipped by 2 bases and J by 5 bases; unmatched bases: 6. The CDR3 consists of 15 residues. The germline V gene has CDR1 SGDLS and CDR2 YYNGEE. Written as DNA, the CDR3 is TGTGCCAGCAGCGTCCGACAGGGGGCAGGGGAGACCCAGTACTTC. Translation: CASSVRQGAGETQYF.

The chain links TRBV7-9 to TRBJ2-5, with a weak D call TRBD2 (7 bases). CDR1 and CDR2 (germline): SEHNR, FQNEAQ (reference sequence). V was clipped by 3 bases and J by 1 base, with 12 bases between them. This CDR3 contains 15 residues. CDR3 in DNA: TGTGCCAGCAGCTTCCTAGGGGGGGTCCAAGAGACCCAGTACTTC. It translates to CASSFLGGVQETQYF.

This clone was found once. The V gene is TRBV9, the J gene TRBJ2-7; 10 positions agree with TRBD2. The CDR3 spans 14 residues. Germline loops: CDR1 SGDLS, CDR2 YYNGEE. Trimming took 3 bases from V and 6 from J; bases not matched to a gene: 6. The CDR3 is CASSASRTSGEQYF. The CDR3 nucleotides are TGTGCCAGCAGCGCCTCAAGGACTAGCGGCGAGCAGTACTTC. Full variable domain (outside the CDR3, taken from reference TRBV9 and TRBJ2-7): DSGVTQTPKHLITATGQRVTLRCSPRSGDLSVYWYQQSLDQGLQFLIQYYNGEERAKGNILERFSAQQFPDLHSELNLSSLELGDSALYFCASSASRTSGEQYFGPGTRLTVT.

This clone was detected once. The chain employs TRBV5-8 and TRBJ2-7; TRBD1 aligns across 10 bases. Per the germline V gene, CDR1 is SGHTS and CDR2 is YDEGEE. This CDR3 contains 14 residues. J was trimmed by 6 bases and V by 4 bases; bases with no gene match: 7. CDR3 sequence reads: CASSPGQGWIEQYF. The CDR3 DNA sequence: TGTGCCAGCAGCCCGGGACAGGGGTGGATCGAGCAGTACTTC.

This rearrangement joins TRBV5-6 to TRBJ2-7, with D maybe TRBD2 (5 bases). Deletions cut 5 bases from V and 5 bases from J, with 20 bases between. The CDR3 covers 15 residues. CDR1 is SGHDT, CDR2 YYEEEE, per germline. The CDR3 reads CASSPGERPLDEQYF. The DNA of the CDR3 is TGTGCCAGCAGTCCCGGGGAGCGGCCGTTAGACGAGCAGTACTTC.

The V and J genes are TRBV2 and TRBJ2-7, with TRBD1 as a possible D gene (6 bases). Germline V gives CDR1 SNHLY, CDR2 FYNNEI. The V end lost 6 bases, the J end lost 2 bases, and 8 bases lay between the germline ends. CDR3 length: 12 amino acids. CDR3 loop: CASRSGAYEQYF. The CDR3 nucleotides read TGTGCCAGCAGGTCAGGGGCCTACGAGCAGTACTTC.

This clone was recorded a few times. This chain uses TRBV4-3 with TRBJ2-2; a possible D gene is TRBD2 (6 bases). CDR1 LGHNA and CDR2 YSLEER come from the germline V gene. V was trimmed by 4 bases and J by 1 base, leaving 13 bases between them. This CDR3 has 16 amino acids. This CDR3 is CASSRGVELNTGELFF. The CDR3 DNA reads as TGCGCCAGCAGCCGCGGGGTCGAGTTGAACACCGGGGAGCTGTTTTTT.

The chain links TRBV4-2 to TRBJ2-6, with 7 bases lining up with TRBD2. CDR3 length: 17 amino acids. The J segment lost 1 base and the V segment lost 4 bases, leaving 7 bases of the junction unmatched. Germline V gene sequence: CDR1 LGHNA, CDR2 YNFKEQ. The CDR3 here is CASSRGMGGSGANVLTF. The CDR3 nucleotides are TGTGCCAGCAGCCGGGGGATGGGGGGGTCTGGGGCCAACGTCCTGACTTTC.

The chain recombines TRBV7-2 with TRBJ2-6; maybe TRBD1 (6 bases). The V end lost 6 bases, the J end lost 2 bases, and 11 bases lay between the germline ends. Germline V CDR1 and CDR2: SGHTA, FQGNSA. There are 15 residues in the CDR3. The CDR3 is CASRENRAGANVLTF. DNA for the CDR3: TGTGCCAGCAGAGAGAACAGGGCTGGGGCCAACGTCCTGACTTTC.

V is TRBV7-2 and J is TRBJ2-2; D remains ambiguous. The length of the CDR3 is 14 residues. With 1 base removed from V and 6 bases from J, the gap between germline ends came to 9 bases. Germline CDR1 is SGHTA and CDR2 is FQGNSA. Written as DNA, the CDR3 is TGTGCCAGCAGCTTAGGGGCGAAGCCCGGGGAGCTGTTTTTT. Its protein is CASSLGAKPGELFF. Combining the CDR3 with reference TRBV7-2 and TRBJ2-2 gives the whole variable domain GAGVSQSPSNKVTEKGKDVELRCDPISGHTALYWYRQSLGQGLEFLIYFQGNSAPDKSGLPSDRFSAERTGGSVSTLTIQRTQQEDSAVYLCASSLGAKPGELFFGEGSRLTVL.

V and J are TRBV7-2 and TRBJ1-2; D unclear. Germline V gene sequence: CDR1 SGHTA, CDR2 FQGNSA. The CDR3 consists of 15 residues. Trimming stripped 2 bases from V and 9 bases from J, with 19 bases between. The CDR3: CASSLSTSGSKSYTF. In nucleotides, the CDR3 is TGTGCCAGCAGCTTAAGTACCAGCGGATCGAAAAGCTACACCTTC. Full variable domain (missing parts from reference TRBV7-2 and TRBJ1-2): GAGVSQSPSNKVTEKGKDVELRCDPISGHTALYWYRQSLGQGLEFLIYFQGNSAPDKSGLPSDRFSAERTGGSVSTLTIQRTQQEDSAVYLCASSLSTSGSKSYTFGSGTRLTVV.

This chain links TRBV7-2 with TRBJ2-7, with 7 bases identical to TRBD1. Germline loops: CDR1 SGHTA, CDR2 FQGNSA. V trimming: 5 bases; J trimming: 6 bases; junction bases outside the gene matches: 13. The CDR3 spans 15 residues. CDR3 amino acids: CASSPSQITGAEQYF. The CDR3 region has the DNA TGTGCCAGCAGCCCTTCGCAGATCACAGGGGCCGAGCAGTACTTC.

The chain is built from TRBV12-5 and TRBJ2-7; 11 bases agree with TRBD1. The CDR3 length is 15 residues. CDR1 is LGHNT, CDR2 FRNRAP, per germline. The ends lost 7 bases at V and 6 bases at J; junction bases unmatched: 11. The CDR3 protein is CASDPPGQGVAEQYF. The CDR3 region has the DNA TGTGCTAGTGACCCGCCGGGACAGGGGGTTGCCGAGCAGTACTTC.

The gene calls are TRBV7-2 and TRBJ2-2, with a tentative D call TRBD1 (6 bases). From germline, CDR1 is SGHTA and CDR2 FQGNSA. The ends were cut back, 5 bases at V and 6 bases at J, with 19 bases in the middle. The CDR3 consists of 16 residues. The CDR3 DNA reads TGTGCCAGCAGCCAACCACAGGGTACGCTGTCCGGGGAGCTGTTTTTT. As protein: CASSQPQGTLSGELFF.

This clone was seen a single time. This sequence joins TRBV28 and TRBJ2-3; TRBD2 aligns across 8 bases. The germline gives CDR1 MDHEN, CDR2 SYDVKM. The CDR3 consists of 15 residues. Unmatched junction bases numbered 7, after V lost 2 bases and J lost 6 bases. The CDR3 is CASSLLAGGGDTQYF. In nucleotides, the CDR3 is TGTGCCAGCAGTTTACTGGCGGGAGGCGGGGATACGCAGTATTTT.

The count of this clone is one. The junction and the germline gene differ at one end; a read error may be behind it. The chain employs TRBV4-3 and TRBJ2-1; D gene unclear. The CDR3 sequence is 13 residues long. CDR1 is LGHNA, CDR2 YSLEER, per germline. The CDR3 spells CASSEEVGYEQFF. The DNA for the CDR3 is TGCGCCAGCAGCGAAGAGGTGGGCTATGAGCAGTTCTTC.